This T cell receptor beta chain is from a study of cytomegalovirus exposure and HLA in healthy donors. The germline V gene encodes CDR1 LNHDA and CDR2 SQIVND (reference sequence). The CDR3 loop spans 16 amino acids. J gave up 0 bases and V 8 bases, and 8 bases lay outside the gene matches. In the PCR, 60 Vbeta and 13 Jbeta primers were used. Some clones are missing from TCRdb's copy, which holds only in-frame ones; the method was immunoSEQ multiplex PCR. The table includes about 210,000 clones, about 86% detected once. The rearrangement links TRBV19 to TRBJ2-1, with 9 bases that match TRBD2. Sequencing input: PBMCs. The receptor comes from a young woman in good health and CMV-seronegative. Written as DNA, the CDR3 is TGTGCCAGTCAGACTAGCGGAATATTCTCCTACAATGAGCAGTTCTTC. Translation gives CASQTSGIFSYNEQFF.